Following are 32 T cell receptor beta chains from one sample sequenced in a study of T cell responses to AZD1222 COVID-19 vaccine. Sequencing used immunoSEQ multiplex PCR; TCRdb keeps in-frame clones, though not all of them. The table records around 100,000 clones, roughly nine tenths of them present only once. The source material was peripheral blood, sampled on day 0 of AZD1222 vaccination. The receptors here all came from an adult in good health.

V usage is TRBV5-1 and J usage is TRBJ1-2; TRBD1 agrees at 9 bases. Germline CDR1 reads SGHRS; CDR2 reads YFSETQ. V lost 2 bases and J lost 11; bases outside the gene matches: 13. The CDR3 sequence is 15 residues long. The CDR3 DNA reads TGCGCCAGCAGCTTAGAAGCCGGGACAGGGACCCCTTACACCTTC. Its translation is CASSLEAGTGTPYTF.

J is TRBJ1-4 and V is TRBV5-1, with D uncertain. In germline, CDR1 is SGHRS, CDR2 YFSETQ. V lost 0 bases and J lost 8, with 14 bases in between. This CDR3 contains 15 residues. DNA of the CDR3: TGCGCCAGCAGCTTGGACGGGGAGTCCCAAGAAAAACTGTTTTTT. It specifies CASSLDGESQEKLFF.

The CDR3 DNA reads TGTGCCAGTAGTCCGGGTGGTAGCGGGGGATACAATGAGCAGTTCTTC. Residues: CASSPGGSGGYNEQFF. The chain joins TRBV19 to TRBJ2-1, with TRBD2 matching over 9 bases. V trimming: 5 bases; J trimming: 4 bases; junction bases outside the gene matches: 9. The CDR3 sequence is 16 residues long. CDR1 and CDR2 (germline): LNHDA, SQIVND (reference sequence).

The rearrangement links TRBV7-8 to TRBJ1-2; D is possibly TRBD1 (6 bases). The CDR3 has 19 amino acids. The V and J ends lost 2 bases and 3 bases respectively, with 25 bases between them. Germline V gene sequence: CDR1 SGHVS, CDR2 FQNEAQ. CDR3 sequence reads: CASSLMVAQGIAWDYGYTF. The CDR3 DNA reads as TGTGCCAGCAGCTTAATGGTTGCCCAGGGGATAGCGTGGGACTATGGCTACACCTTC.

In its sample, this clone was seen once. CDR3 sequence: CASSGGAGGPLYEQYF. The CDR3 coding sequence is TGTGCCAGCAGCGGAGGAGCGGGAGGGCCTCTCTACGAGCAGTACTTC. The V gene is TRBV5-4, the J gene TRBJ2-7, with 10 bases fitting TRBD2. Losses at the gene ends were 4 bases for V and 3 bases for J; bases not matched to a gene: 10. The V gene's germline CDR1 is SGHNT and CDR2 YYREEE (reference sequence). The CDR3 has 16 residues.

This clone is a singleton in its sample. This chain uses TRBV19 with TRBJ2-3; D is uncertain. With 6 bases removed from V and 7 bases from J, the gap between germline ends came to 17 bases. Germline values: CDR1 LNHDA, CDR2 SQIVND (reference sequence). CDR3 length: 14 amino acids. CDR3: CASREDGSRHTQYF. The CDR3 DNA follows: TGTGCCAGTAGAGAGGACGGGTCTAGGCATACGCAGTATTTT.

This CDR3 is CASSLGKGRGYGYTF. DNA of the CDR3: TGTGCCAGCAGCTTAGGCAAGGGACGCGGCTATGGCTACACCTTC. The gene calls are TRBV13 and TRBJ1-2, with a possible D match to TRBD1 (5 bases). CDR1 and CDR2 from the germline V gene are PRHDT and FYEKMQ (reference sequence). This CDR3 comprises 15 residues. Trimming stripped 0 bases from V and 4 bases from J, with 12 bases between.

About this clone itself: The sample has other DNA sequences that encode this CDR3 too. The V gene is TRBV28, the J gene TRBJ2-6; D remains ambiguous. The CDR3 consists of 13 residues. Trimming pared 5 bases from V and 2 bases from J, leaving 4 bases between. CDR1 and CDR2 from the germline V gene are MDHEN and SYDVKM. In DNA form, the CDR3 reads TGTGCCAGCAGTAAGACTGGGGCCAACGTCCTGACTTTC. It codes for CASSKTGANVLTF.

This sequence joins TRBV4-1 and TRBJ1-4; 8 nucleotides align to TRBD1. This CDR3 comprises 17 residues. V dropped 4 bases and J dropped 1; count of bases not matched to a gene: 8. The V gene's germline CDR1 is MGHRA and CDR2 YSYEKL. CDR3 amino acids: CASSLVPGQVTNEKLFF. The CDR3 DNA reads TGCGCCAGCAGCCTGGTCCCGGGACAGGTAACTAATGAAAAACTGTTTTTT.

The chain joins TRBV6-5 to TRBJ2-5; 12 bases fit TRBD2. V shed 4 bases, J shed 2 bases, and the junction held 5 bases outside the gene matches. This CDR3 region has 16 residues. CDR1 is MNHEY, CDR2 SVGAGI, per germline. The CDR3 here is CASSSWTSGDQETQYF. CDR3 nucleotide sequence: TGTGCCAGCAGTTCCTGGACTAGCGGGGATCAAGAGACCCAGTACTTC.

This clone was recorded only once. The genes are TRBV10-1 and TRBJ2-4; 9 bases line up with TRBD1. The ends lost 2 bases at V and 3 bases at J; junction bases unmatched: 5. Per the germline V gene, CDR1 is WNHNN and CDR2 is SYGVQD (reference sequence). There are 16 residues in the CDR3. The CDR3 here is CASSETGGGGKNIQYF. CDR3 sequence (DNA): TGCGCCAGCAGTGAGACAGGGGGCGGTGGCAAAAACATTCAGTACTTC.

CDR3 coding DNA: TGTGCCAGCAGTTCCCAATCCGAGGACATTCAGTACTTC. This translates into CASSSQSEDIQYF. The chain links TRBV12-3 or TRBV12-4 to TRBJ2-4; unclear D gene. The CDR3 extends over 13 amino acids. V was cut by 4 bases and J by 8 bases, with 12 bases left in between.

This chain joins TRBV27 and TRBJ2-5; TRBD2 is a possible D gene (5 bases). The CDR3 is 14 residues long. From germline, CDR1 is MNHEY and CDR2 SMNVEV (reference sequence). Trimming took off 3 bases at V and 2 bases at J, with 10 bases between the two ends. The CDR3 coding sequence is TGTGCCAGCAGTTTCGCGGGTATACAAGAGACCCAGTACTTC. Translated: CASSFAGIQETQYF.

The chain recombines TRBV11-3 with TRBJ2-1, with 14 bases identical to TRBD2. The CDR3 is 18 amino acids. CDR1 and CDR2 (germline): SGHNT, YENEEA. V lost 5 bases to trimming and J lost 0 bases; unmatched junction nucleotides: 6. The CDR3 is CASSVGLAGASSYNEQFF. The CDR3, as DNA: TGTGCCAGCAGCGTGGGACTAGCGGGGGCGAGCTCCTACAATGAGCAGTTCTTC.

The rearrangement uses TRBV5-4 and TRBJ2-7; a weak D match, TRBD1 (6 bases). This CDR3 is built from 15 residues. Trimming stripped 4 bases from V and 0 bases from J, with 14 bases between. The germline gives CDR1 SGHNT, CDR2 YYREEE (reference sequence). The CDR3: CASSGGSRSSYEQYF. CDR3 DNA: TGTGCCAGCAGCGGGGGCAGTCGGAGCTCCTACGAGCAGTACTTC.

V gene TRBV7-3 combines with J gene TRBJ1-1, with no clear D. The CDR3 is made up of 13 amino acids. Per the germline V gene, CDR1 is SGHTA and CDR2 is FQGTGA. Trimming shortened V by 5 bases and J by 5 bases, and 12 bases separated the two germline ends. The DNA of the CDR3 is TGTGCCAGCAGCCAGGACGTCGGAACTGAAGCTTTCTTT. Protein sequence: CASSQDVGTEAFF.

This chain uses TRBV25-1 with TRBJ2-7; D gene ambiguous. The CDR3 has 14 residues. Trimming shortened V by 5 bases and J by 5 bases, and 16 bases separated the two germline ends. CDR1 and CDR2 from the germline V gene are MGHDK and SYGVNS. The CDR3 DNA reads as TGTGCCAGCAGTAACCCCCCCCCGCGCCACGAGCAGTACTTC. Amino acids: CASSNPPPRHEQYF.

Here the CDR3 DNA reads TGTGCCAGCAGTTACGGTACCGCCCGATTCACAGATACGCAGTATTTT. Translating it yields CASSYGTARFTDTQYF. The genes are TRBV6-2 or TRBV6-3 and TRBJ2-3, with D unclear. V was cut by 2 bases and J by 2 bases, with 14 bases left in between. The CDR3 sequence is 16 residues long. CDR1 is MNHEY and CDR2 is SVGEGT in the germline V gene.

The J gene is TRBJ2-7, the V gene TRBV4-2; the match to TRBD1 covers 9 bases. Per germline, CDR1 LGHNA and CDR2 YNFKEQ. Germline trimming cut 5 bases from V and 3 bases from J; bases unmatched to any gene: 8. This CDR3 region has 15 residues. CDR3 sequence (DNA): TGTGCCAGCAGCGAGGGACAGGGCGAAATCTACGAGCAGTACTTC. Translation gives CASSEGQGEIYEQYF.

The chain has TRBV2 and TRBJ1-2; TRBD1 aligns across 10 bases. From germline, CDR1 is SNHLY and CDR2 FYNNEI. The CDR3 covers 13 residues. Germline trimming cut 8 bases from V and 2 bases from J; bases unmatched to any gene: 2. The CDR3 reads CASGGQGNYGYTF. In DNA, the CDR3 is TGTGCCAGCGGGGGACAGGGGAACTATGGCTACACCTTC. The variable domain in full, completed from reference TRBV2 and TRBJ1-2, reads EPEVTQTPSHQVTQMGQEVILRCVPISNHLYFYWYRQILGQKVEFLVSFYNNEISEKSEIFDDQFSVERPDGSNFTLKIRSTKLEDSAMYFCASGGQGNYGYTFGSGTRLTVV.

The chain links TRBV11-3 to TRBJ2-1; D unclear. The CDR3 covers 14 residues. Per germline, CDR1 SGHNT and CDR2 YENEEA. V dropped 2 bases and J dropped 7 bases, with 12 bases sitting between them. CDR3 in DNA: TGTGCCAGCAGCTTAAAAAGAGGTTTGAATGAGCAGTTCTTC. The encoded protein is CASSLKRGLNEQFF.

The chain has TRBV9 and TRBJ2-1; 11 positions agree with TRBD1. The V segment lost 4 bases and the J segment 4 bases; nucleotides outside the gene matches: 10. The CDR3 runs to 17 residues. Germline values: CDR1 SGDLS, CDR2 YYNGEE. The CDR3 protein is CASSTIPGTGGYNEQFF. Here the CDR3 DNA reads TGTGCCAGCAGCACGATCCCCGGGACAGGGGGTTACAATGAGCAGTTCTTC.

The chain has TRBV6-4 and TRBJ1-2; 8 bases are a match to TRBD1. The length of the CDR3 is 17 residues. V gave up 3 bases and J gave up 2 bases; unmatched junction bases: 11. Germline loops: CDR1 MRHNA, CDR2 SNTAGT. The CDR3, as DNA: TGTGCCAGCAGTGAACCAGGGGGCATTCCACTAAACTATGGCTACACCTTC. Translation gives CASSEPGGIPLNYGYTF.

Written as DNA, the CDR3 is TGTGCCAGCAGTGAGGGGGTTTTGTATGGCTACACCTTC. This gives the protein CASSEGVLYGYTF. The chain joins TRBV2 to TRBJ1-2; D may be TRBD1 (5 bases). V was shortened by 3 bases and J by 5 bases, with 10 bases between the two germline ends. The CDR3 length is 13 residues. Germline CDR1 is SNHLY and CDR2 is FYNNEI.

Worth noting for this clone: Germline and junction disagree at one end, which may indicate a read error. The J gene is TRBJ2-7, the V gene TRBV7-9, with D perhaps assigned TRBD1 or TRBD2 (5 bases each). The germline V gene encodes CDR1 SEHNR and CDR2 FQNEAQ (reference sequence). This CDR3 spans 13 amino acids. The CDR3 loop is CVSSLVPGGEQYF. For the CDR3, the DNA is TGTGTCAGCAGCTTAGTCCCTGGGGGCGAGCAGTACTTC.

CDR3 nucleotides: TGTGCCAGCCTTTCAGAGGGGTACGAGCAGTACTTC. Translation gives CASLSEGYEQYF. The rearrangement links TRBV3-1 (or the pseudogene TRBV3-2) to TRBJ2-7; TRBD1 or TRBD2 may be the D gene (5 bases each). Trimming stripped 8 bases from V and 4 bases from J, with 12 bases between. The CDR3 has 12 amino acids. CDR1 is LGHDT and CDR2 is YNNKEL in the germline V gene (reference sequence).

J is TRBJ2-2 and V is TRBV11-3; the match to TRBD2 covers 10 bases. Per the germline V gene, CDR1 is SGHNT and CDR2 is YENEEA. J gave up 1 base and V 6 bases, and 2 bases lay outside the gene matches. The CDR3 sequence is 15 residues long. The CDR3 protein is CASRIAGGNTGELFF. In DNA, the CDR3 is TGTGCCAGCAGGATAGCGGGGGGGAACACCGGGGAGCTGTTTTTT.

V and J are TRBV10-1 and TRBJ2-2; TRBD2 aligns across 7 bases. The V segment lost 1 base and the J segment 4 bases; nucleotides outside the gene matches: 9. Germline values: CDR1 WNHNN, CDR2 SYGVQD (reference sequence). The CDR3 consists of 17 residues. CDR3 sequence reads: CASSEWGGSTSTGELFF. The CDR3 DNA follows: TGCGCCAGCAGTGAGTGGGGCGGGAGTACCAGCACCGGGGAGCTGTTTTTT.

V is TRBV14 and J is TRBJ2-2; D is perhaps TRBD2 (6 bases). The CDR3 totals 18 residues. Germline V gives CDR1 SGHDN, CDR2 FVKESK. Trimming shortened V by 1 base and J by 0 bases, and 15 bases separated the two germline ends. CDR3 region: CASSQGLGLHANTGELFF. CDR3 DNA: TGTGCCAGCAGCCAAGGCCTGGGACTCCACGCGAACACCGGGGAGCTGTTTTTT.

This chain connects TRBV19 to TRBJ1-6; D remains ambiguous. The CDR3 totals 16 residues. CDR1 LNHDA and CDR2 SQIVND come from the germline V gene (reference sequence). V was pared by 6 bases and J by 0 bases, with 12 bases between. The CDR3 sequence: CASRSGGSSYNSPLHF. The CDR3 region has the DNA TGTGCCAGTAGGTCGGGTGGGAGCTCCTATAATTCACCCCTCCACTTT.

The V gene is TRBV28, the J gene TRBJ1-2; D gene ambiguous. The germline V and J ends were trimmed by 5 bases and 3 bases, with 7 bases remaining between them. Germline V gene data show CDR1 as MDHEN and CDR2 as SYDVKM. The CDR3 runs to 12 residues. CDR3 residues: CASSLGDYGYTF. In DNA form, the CDR3 reads TGTGCCAGCAGTCTGGGTGACTATGGCTACACCTTC.

This chain connects TRBV5-1 to TRBJ1-4, with TRBD1 matching 9 bases. Germline values: CDR1 SGHRS, CDR2 YFSETQ. The CDR3 length is 16 residues. V was clipped by 5 bases and J by 2 bases; unmatched bases: 7. The DNA of the CDR3 is TGCGCCAGCAGAGGGACAGGGAGGTCGACTAATGAAAAACTGTTTTTT. Protein sequence: CASRGTGRSTNEKLFF.